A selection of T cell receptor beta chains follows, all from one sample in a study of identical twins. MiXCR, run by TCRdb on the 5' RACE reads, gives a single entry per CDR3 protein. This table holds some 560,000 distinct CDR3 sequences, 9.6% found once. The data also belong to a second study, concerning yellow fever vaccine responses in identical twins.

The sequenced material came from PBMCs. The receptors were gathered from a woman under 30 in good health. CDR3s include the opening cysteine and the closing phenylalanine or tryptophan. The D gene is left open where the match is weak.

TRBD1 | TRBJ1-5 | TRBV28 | CASRPTTGGGQPQHF
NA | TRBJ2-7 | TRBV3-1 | CASSQAITYEQYF
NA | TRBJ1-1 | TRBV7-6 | CASTGGRSTEAFF
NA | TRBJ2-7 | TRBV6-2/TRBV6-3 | CASSYSFYTEDSYEQYF
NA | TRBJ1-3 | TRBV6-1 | CASRMAGDNSGNTIYF
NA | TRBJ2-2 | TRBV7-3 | CASSHQTGGELFF
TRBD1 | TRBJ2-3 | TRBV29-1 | CSVGQGADTQYF
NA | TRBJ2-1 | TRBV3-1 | CASSQPGSYNEQFF
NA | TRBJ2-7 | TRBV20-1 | CSARDLSSPNYEQYF
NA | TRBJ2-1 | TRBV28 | CASNRTPLSFNEQFF
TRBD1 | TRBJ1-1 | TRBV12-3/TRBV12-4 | CASSMGQANTEAFF
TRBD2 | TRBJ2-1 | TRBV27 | CASSLSGSWNNEQFF
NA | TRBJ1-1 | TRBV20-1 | CSARDFRLNTEAFF
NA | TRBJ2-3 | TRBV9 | CASSVEARGADTQYF
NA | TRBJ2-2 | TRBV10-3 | CAISDLGPSGGELFF
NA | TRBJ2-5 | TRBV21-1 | CASSKEPVQETQYF
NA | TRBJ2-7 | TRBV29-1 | CSVAASGGDEQYF
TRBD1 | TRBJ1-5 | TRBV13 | CASSLGQGASNQPQHF
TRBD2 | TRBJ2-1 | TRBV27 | CASSLLAGSYNGQFF
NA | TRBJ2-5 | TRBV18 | CASSPAGTQETQYF
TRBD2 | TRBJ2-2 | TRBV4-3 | CASSPTWAGVGTHTGELFF
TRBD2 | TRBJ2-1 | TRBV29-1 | CSVESRGGRVNEQFF
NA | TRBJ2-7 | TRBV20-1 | CSASVGYSYEQYF
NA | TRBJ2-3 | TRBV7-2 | CASTKGGTAADTQYF
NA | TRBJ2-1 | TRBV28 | CASSYLSSYNEQFF
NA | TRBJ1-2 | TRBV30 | CAWNSGRSYTF
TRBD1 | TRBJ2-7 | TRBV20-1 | CSARAYRGASSYEQYF
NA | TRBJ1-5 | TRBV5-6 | CASSLDPDQPQHF
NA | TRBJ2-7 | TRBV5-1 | CASSLSGDGYEQYF
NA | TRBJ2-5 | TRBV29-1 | CSVGAGEGETQYF
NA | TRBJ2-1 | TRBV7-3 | CASSLTPSIYNEQFF
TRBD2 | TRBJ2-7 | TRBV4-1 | CASSHGTSGGYYEQYF
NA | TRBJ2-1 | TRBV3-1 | CALGGEYNEQFF
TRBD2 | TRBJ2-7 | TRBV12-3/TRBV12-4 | CASSLQGLVATEQYF
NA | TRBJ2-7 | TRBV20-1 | CSARDGGHEQYF
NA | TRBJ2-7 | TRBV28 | CASNPGGRGPYEQYF
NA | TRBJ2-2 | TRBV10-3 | CAIRSGRRDQLTGELFF
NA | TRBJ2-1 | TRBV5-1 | CASSPGISSYNEQFF
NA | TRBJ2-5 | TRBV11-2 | CASSFSLAPLQETQYF
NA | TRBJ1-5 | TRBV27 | CASRTSGFNQPQHF
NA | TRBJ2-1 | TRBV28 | CASRGPVDEQFF
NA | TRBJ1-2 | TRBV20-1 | CSAGGYTF
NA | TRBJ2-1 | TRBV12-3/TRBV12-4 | CASSFGLIQYNEQFF
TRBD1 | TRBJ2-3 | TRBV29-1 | CSASGGITDTQYF
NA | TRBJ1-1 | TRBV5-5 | CASSLAGQMNTEAFF
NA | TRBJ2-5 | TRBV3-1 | CASSQVNKDLIWETQYF
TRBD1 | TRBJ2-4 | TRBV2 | CASSADHEDRVAKNIQYF
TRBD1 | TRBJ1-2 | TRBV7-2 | CASSLGQGEGYGYTF
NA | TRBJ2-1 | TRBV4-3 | CASSHGTLDRYNEQFF
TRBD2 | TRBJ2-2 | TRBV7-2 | CASSLRTSGTGELFF
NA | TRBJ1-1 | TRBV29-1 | CSVAQGFNTEAFF
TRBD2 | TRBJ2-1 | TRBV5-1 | CASSLGGGLGYNEQFF